The next 26 T cell receptor beta chains were all read from a single sample in a study of blood T cell repertoires in COVID-19. Profiling relied on immunoSEQ multiplex PCR, and the TCRdb table lists in-frame clones only, not all of them. The data show fewer than 300,000 clones, with around 90% seen just once and 4% held by the top ten. Sample: peripheral blood. These receptors were obtained from a man aged 55 to 69 who had recovered from COVID-19.

This rearrangement joins TRBV4-2 to TRBJ1-6; 10 bases line up with TRBD1. The CDR3 covers 15 residues. V lost 1 base to trimming and J lost 10 bases; unmatched junction nucleotides: 4. Germline V gives CDR1 LGHNA, CDR2 YNFKEQ. CDR3 in amino acids: CASSQGQGARSPLHF. The CDR3 DNA is TGTGCCAGCAGCCAAGGACAGGGGGCGCGATCACCCCTCCACTTT.

The rearrangement joins TRBV18 to TRBJ2-5, with 8 positions matching TRBD2. Germline V CDR1 and CDR2: KGHSH, LQKENI. The CDR3 loop spans 16 amino acids. Germline trimming cut 2 bases from V and 3 bases from J; bases unmatched to any gene: 8. CDR3 nucleotides: TGTGCCAGCTCACCAACTAGCGGAGCGTCTAAAGAGACCCAGTACTTC. Amino acids: CASSPTSGASKETQYF.

The chain employs TRBV14 and TRBJ2-1; 10 nucleotides align to TRBD2. Trimming removed 4 bases from V and 3 bases from J; junction bases left unmatched: 9. CDR1 is SGHDN, CDR2 FVKESK, per germline. The CDR3 is made up of 17 amino acids. CDR3 residues: CASSRRLAGGLYNEQFF. CDR3 in DNA: TGTGCCAGCAGCCGGCGACTAGCGGGCGGGCTCTACAATGAGCAGTTCTTC.

The V and J genes are TRBV7-8 and TRBJ2-7, with 8 bases identical to TRBD1. Trimming at V came to 1 base and at J to 7 bases, leaving 3 bases not matched to a gene. The CDR3 totals 13 residues. Germline V lookup: CDR1 SGHVS, CDR2 FQNEAQ. CDR3 amino acids: CASSLGGQDEQYF. As DNA, the CDR3 is TGTGCCAGCAGCTTAGGGGGACAGGATGAGCAGTACTTC.

V gene TRBV5-4 combines with J gene TRBJ1-4, with D maybe TRBD1 (5 bases). V was trimmed by 1 base and J by 0 bases, leaving 7 bases between them. The CDR3 totals 15 residues. Germline loops: CDR1 SGHNT, CDR2 YYREEE (reference sequence). CDR3 in DNA: TGTGCCAGCAGCTTGCAGGGTCCAACTAATGAAAAACTGTTTTTT. Protein product: CASSLQGPTNEKLFF.

This chain connects TRBV3-1 (or the pseudogene TRBV3-2) to TRBJ2-5; 10 bases are a match to TRBD2. The V gene's germline CDR1 is LGHDT and CDR2 YNNKEL (reference sequence). V lost 3 bases, J lost 1 base, and 8 bases stayed unmatched. The CDR3 contains 17 residues. The chain's CDR3 is CASSQYSAGGGQETQYF. CDR3 DNA: TGTGCCAGCAGCCAGTACTCAGCGGGGGGGGGCCAAGAGACCCAGTACTTC.

This sequence joins TRBV29-1 and TRBJ1-2, with no clear D. Per germline, CDR1 SQVTM and CDR2 ANQGSEA. CDR3 length: 13 amino acids. V was cut by 3 bases and J by 4 bases, with 12 bases left in between. Here the CDR3 DNA reads TGCAGCGTTGAGCGGGCCCAAACCTATGGCTACACCTTC. Translation: CSVERAQTYGYTF.

V is TRBV7-8 and J is TRBJ2-5; D call uncertain. The V gene lost 4 bases and the J gene lost 5 bases, with 14 bases spanning the gap. Germline-derived CDR1 and CDR2 are SGHVS and FQNEAQ. The CDR3 has 14 amino acids. In DNA form, the CDR3 reads TGTGCCAGCAGCTCCCGAGGCCCCTTGGAGACCCAGTACTTC. It translates to CASSSRGPLETQYF.

This sequence joins TRBV15 and TRBJ2-3, with TRBD2 matching 8 bases. Germline CDR1 reads LNHNV; CDR2 reads YYDKDF (reference sequence). The CDR3 length is 18 residues. After removal of 0 bases from V and 2 bases from J, the junction contained 10 bases not matched to a gene. The CDR3 sequence is CATSREPLGRGITDTQYF. CDR3 nucleotides: TGTGCCACCAGCAGAGAGCCCCTCGGGAGGGGAATCACAGATACGCAGTATTTT.

This rearrangement joins TRBV10-3 to TRBJ1-1, with a tentative D call TRBD1 (5 bases). V was trimmed by 2 bases and J by 0 bases, leaving 7 bases between them. Germline V CDR1 and CDR2: ENHRY, SYGVKD. CDR3 size: 14 residues. CDR3 in amino acids: CAISEQGLNTEAFF. The CDR3 nucleotides read TGTGCCATCAGTGAGCAGGGCTTGAACACTGAAGCTTTCTTT.

The rearrangement uses TRBV6-5 and TRBJ1-5; D not resolved. Per germline, CDR1 MNHEY and CDR2 SVGAGI. V was shortened by 0 bases and J by 7 bases, with 13 bases between the two germline ends. This CDR3 is built from 15 residues. The CDR3 nucleotides are TGTGCCAGCAGTTACTCGAGGGCCTCGGGCCAGCCCCAGCATTTT. It yields the protein CASSYSRASGQPQHF.

The V gene is TRBV6-2 or TRBV6-3, the J gene TRBJ2-5; D gene ambiguous. The CDR3 sequence is 14 residues long. V lost 2 bases, J lost 5 bases, and 12 bases lay in between. Germline lookup yields CDR1 MNHEY and CDR2 SVGEGT. In nucleotides, the CDR3 is TGTGCCAGCAGTTACGCCCTAGTGAGGGAGACCCAGTACTTC. Residues: CASSYALVRETQYF.

V and J are TRBV18 and TRBJ1-5, with 11 bases matching TRBD1. The CDR3 contains 15 residues. From germline, CDR1 is KGHSH and CDR2 LQKENI. The junction had 8 bases not matched to a gene; V was cut back by 6 bases and J by 7 bases. For the CDR3, the DNA is TGTGCCAGCTCCCCGGACAGGGGGCCGGGACAGCCCCAGCATTTT. It encodes CASSPDRGPGQPQHF. Using reference TRBV18 and TRBJ1-5 for the parts outside the CDR3, the full variable domain is NAGVMQNPRHLVRRRGQEARLRCSPMKGHSHVYWYRQLPEEGLKFMVYLQKENIIDESGMPKERFSAEFPKEGPSILRIQQVVRGDSAAYFCASSPDRGPGQPQHFGDGTRLSIL.

This clone has only a few counts. This rearrangement joins TRBV30 to TRBJ2-7; 9 nucleotides agree with TRBD1. The CDR3 sequence is 15 residues long. From germline, CDR1 is GTSNPN and CDR2 SVGIG (reference sequence). V trimming: 0 bases; J trimming: 6 bases; junction bases outside the gene matches: 9. CDR3 sequence reads: CAWSVSRTGASEQYF. For the CDR3, the DNA is TGTGCCTGGAGTGTATCCAGGACAGGGGCTTCCGAGCAGTACTTC.

The J gene is TRBJ1-6, the V gene TRBV7-3; a possible D gene is TRBD1 (6 bases). CDR1 is SGHTA and CDR2 is FQGTGA in the germline V gene. V dropped 0 bases and J dropped 10 bases, with 7 bases sitting between them. This CDR3 contains 13 residues. As DNA, the CDR3 is TGTGCCAGCAGCTTAACCACAGGGTCACCCCTCCACTTT. It specifies CASSLTTGSPLHF.

This chain links TRBV6-2 or TRBV6-3 with TRBJ2-5, with TRBD2 matching over 15 bases. The germline CDR1 and CDR2 sequences are MNHEY and SVGEGT. The CDR3 contains 18 residues. Trimming at V came to 5 bases and at J to 5 bases, leaving 12 bases not matched to a gene. Here the CDR3 DNA reads TGTGCCAGCAGTCCCTATGGGGCAGGACTAGCGGGAGGGGAGACCCAGTACTTC. Its protein is CASSPYGAGLAGGETQYF.

This chain connects TRBV5-1 to TRBJ1-1; 12 bases match TRBD1. Losses at the gene ends were 4 bases for V and 4 bases for J; bases not matched to a gene: 8. This CDR3 has 16 residues. Germline CDR1 is SGHRS and CDR2 is YFSETQ. The CDR3 spells CASSSGTGGAGTEAFF. CDR3 DNA: TGCGCCAGCAGCAGCGGGACAGGGGGCGCCGGCACTGAAGCTTTCTTT.

The chain links TRBV19 to TRBJ2-1, with a possible D match to TRBD2 (6 bases). This CDR3 spans 13 amino acids. The germline V gene has CDR1 LNHDA and CDR2 SQIVND (reference sequence). V gave up 6 bases and J gave up 9 bases, with 15 bases separating them. CDR3 residues: CASRPPGVGEQFF. The DNA for the CDR3 is TGTGCCAGTAGACCCCCGGGGGTCGGTGAGCAGTTCTTC. Looking up the rest from reference TRBV19 and TRBJ2-1 gives the full variable domain: DGGITQSPKYLFRKEGQNVTLSCEQNLNHDAMYWYRQDPGQGLRLIYYSQIVNDFQKGDIAEGYSVSREKKESFPLTVTSAQKNPTAFYLCASRPPGVGEQFFGPGTRLTVL.

The chain combines TRBV7-9 with TRBJ2-7, with D possibly TRBD2 on 6 matching bases. V was shortened by 4 bases and J by 6 bases, with 13 bases between the two germline ends. The CDR3 is made up of 13 amino acids. From germline, CDR1 is SEHNR and CDR2 FQNEAQ (reference sequence). The CDR3 protein is CASSSQQGGEQYF. The DNA for the CDR3 is TGTGCCAGCAGCTCCCAGCAGGGAGGCGAGCAGTACTTC.

This rearrangement joins TRBV2 to TRBJ2-2; D is undetermined. The CDR3 runs to 13 residues. Germline V lookup: CDR1 SNHLY, CDR2 FYNNEI. Between the trimmed V and J ends, which lost 5 bases and 6 bases, there was a span of 10 bases. The chain's CDR3 is CASSKGPPGELFF. CDR3 coding DNA: TGTGCCAGCAGTAAAGGGCCCCCCGGGGAGCTGTTTTTT.

The genes are TRBV5-8 and TRBJ1-2; 9 bases fit TRBD1. There are 15 residues in the CDR3. Germline loops: CDR1 SGHTS, CDR2 YDEGEE. The V and J ends lost 1 base and 4 bases, in that order; junction bases with no gene match: 5. DNA of the CDR3: TGTGCCAGCAGCTTGTACAGGGGGCTCGGCTATGGCTACACCTTC. It yields the protein CASSLYRGLGYGYTF.

The rearrangement links TRBV5-8 to TRBJ2-2, with D possibly TRBD1 on 5 matching bases. This CDR3 contains 15 residues. The germline V gene encodes CDR1 SGHTS and CDR2 YDEGEE. Trimming took 1 base from V and 3 from J, leaving 10 bases between them. The CDR3, as DNA: TGTGCCAGCAGCTTGAGGGGTTCTGACACCGGGGAGCTGTTTTTT. Protein product: CASSLRGSDTGELFF.

The V and J genes are TRBV24-1 and TRBJ2-7, with TRBD1 matching over 7 bases. V gave up 9 bases and J gave up 6 bases; unmatched junction bases: 13. CDR3 length: 14 amino acids. In germline, CDR1 is KGHDR, CDR2 SFDVKD. CDR3 nucleotides: TGTGCCACCCGAAACGAGAGACAGGGCGGCGAGCAGTACTTC. Protein product: CATRNERQGGEQYF.

V usage is TRBV5-1 and J usage is TRBJ2-7, with 9 bases identical to TRBD1. The CDR3 extends over 13 amino acids. Germline assignment: CDR1 SGHRS and CDR2 YFSETQ. The junction had 5 bases not matched to a gene; V was cut back by 4 bases and J by 6 bases. CDR3 nucleotides: TGCGCCAGCAGCGGGGGGACAGGGCTCGAGCAGTACTTC. It translates to CASSGGTGLEQYF.

The rearrangement joins TRBV24-1 to TRBJ2-1; D possibly corresponds to TRBD1 (6 bases). The V and J ends lost 2 bases and 6 bases respectively, with 13 bases between them. This CDR3 is built from 15 residues. Germline-derived CDR1 and CDR2 are KGHDR and SFDVKD. The CDR3 DNA reads as TGTGCCACCAGTGATTCCGCTCACAGGGCCAATGAGCAGTTCTTC. Its translation is CATSDSAHRANEQFF.

The V gene is TRBV5-5, the J gene TRBJ1-2; 9 positions agree with TRBD1. This CDR3 has 15 amino acids. Germline V gives CDR1 SGHKS, CDR2 YYEKEE (reference sequence). V shed 2 bases and J 7 bases; nucleotides not matched to a gene: 9. This chain's CDR3 is CASSLGRDRASGYTF. CDR3 in DNA: TGTGCCAGCAGCTTAGGCCGGGACAGGGCTTCTGGCTACACCTTC.